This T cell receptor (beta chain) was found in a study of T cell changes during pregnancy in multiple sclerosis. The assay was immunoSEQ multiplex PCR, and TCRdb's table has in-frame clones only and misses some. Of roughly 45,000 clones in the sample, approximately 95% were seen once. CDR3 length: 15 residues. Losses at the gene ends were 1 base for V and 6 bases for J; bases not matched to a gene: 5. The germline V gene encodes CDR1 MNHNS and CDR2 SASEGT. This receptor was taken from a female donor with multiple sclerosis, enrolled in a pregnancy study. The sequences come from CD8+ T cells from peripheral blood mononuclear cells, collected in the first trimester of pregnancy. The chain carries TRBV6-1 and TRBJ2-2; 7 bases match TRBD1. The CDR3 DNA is TGTGCCAGCAGTGAAGGAGAGGGGGCGCCCGGGGAGCTGTTTTTT. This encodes CASSEGEGAPGELFF.